These 19 T cell receptor beta chains were all obtained from the same sample, sequenced in a study of blood T cell repertoires in COVID-19. The assay was immunoSEQ multiplex PCR, and TCRdb's table has in-frame clones only and misses some. The sample has under 200,000 clones, 70% to 90% seen once. The specimen sequenced was peripheral blood. The receptors come from a man between 60 and 70 years old with active or convalescent COVID-19.

The J gene is TRBJ1-2, the V gene TRBV4-1; 8 positions agree with TRBD1. The CDR3 sequence is 16 residues long. The V and J ends lost 4 bases and 5 bases, in that order; junction bases with no gene match: 12. The germline V gene has CDR1 MGHRA and CDR2 YSYEKL. The CDR3: CASSPERGQGAYGYTF. In nucleotides, the CDR3 is TGCGCCAGCAGCCCTGAGAGGGGGCAGGGGGCTTATGGCTACACCTTC.

This clone was recorded only once. This chain uses TRBV6-5 with TRBJ2-7; D is uncertain. This CDR3 contains 14 residues. Germline V gives CDR1 MNHEY, CDR2 SVGAGI. V lost 0 bases and J lost 0, with 6 bases in between. CDR3 nucleotide sequence: TGTGCCAGCAGTTACTCACTACCCTCCTACGAGCAGTACTTC. Residues: CASSYSLPSYEQYF.

This sequence joins TRBV11-2 and TRBJ2-5; D gene ambiguous. V lost 5 bases and J 2 bases, leaving 12 bases between the germline ends. This CDR3 is built from 14 residues. Per germline, CDR1 SGHAT and CDR2 FQNNGV. CDR3 loop: CASSPGALQETQYF. CDR3 nucleotides: TGTGCCAGCAGCCCCGGAGCCCTTCAAGAGACCCAGTACTTC.

Here the CDR3 DNA reads TGCGCCAGCAGCACTGACTACGAGCAGTACTTC. This sequence encodes CASSTDYEQYF. The genes are TRBV5-1 and TRBJ2-7; no clear D. This CDR3 has 11 residues. Trimming took 4 bases from V and 3 from J, leaving 5 bases between them. Germline V gene data show CDR1 as SGHRS and CDR2 as YFSETQ.

This chain connects TRBV18 to TRBJ1-2, with D tentatively TRBD1 (5 bases). Per the germline V gene, CDR1 is KGHSH and CDR2 is LQKENI. The V gene lost 1 base and the J gene lost 8 bases, with 8 bases spanning the gap. CDR3 size: 12 residues. For the CDR3, the DNA is TGTGCCAGCTCACCACAGGGGAAAGGCTACACCTTC. Translated: CASSPQGKGYTF.

This chain joins TRBV5-1 and TRBJ2-1, with D maybe TRBD2 (5 bases). The V and J ends lost 4 bases and 9 bases respectively, with 17 bases between them. Germline loops: CDR1 SGHRS, CDR2 YFSETQ. The CDR3 runs to 14 residues. This chain's CDR3 is CASSLGELKGEQFF. The CDR3 DNA reads TGCGCCAGCAGCCTCGGGGAGCTTAAAGGTGAGCAGTTCTTC.

This chain uses TRBV5-6 with TRBJ1-1; 7 bases match TRBD1. This CDR3 is built from 16 residues. V dropped 4 bases and J dropped 0; count of bases not matched to a gene: 9. CDR1 SGHDT and CDR2 YYEEEE come from the germline V gene. CDR3: CASSRSGQTMNTEAFF. Written as DNA, the CDR3 is TGTGCCAGCAGCCGATCGGGACAGACCATGAACACTGAAGCTTTCTTT.

The J gene is TRBJ1-3, the V gene TRBV2; D is perhaps TRBD1 (6 bases). There are 16 residues in the CDR3. Germline CDR1 is SNHLY and CDR2 is FYNNEI. The V end was cut by 3 bases, the J end by 0 bases, with 12 bases between. The CDR3 coding sequence is TGTGCCAGCAGTGAGCTCACAGGGAGCTCTGGAAACACCATATATTTT. It specifies CASSELTGSSGNTIYF.

The V gene is TRBV6-1, the J gene TRBJ2-5, with D possibly matching TRBD1 (5 bases). Germline CDR1 MNHNS, CDR2 SASEGT. This CDR3 region has 15 residues. The ends were cut back, 1 base at V and 4 bases at J, with 13 bases in the middle. The CDR3 coding sequence is TGTGCCAGCAGTGAAGATAGGGGAAGGGTAGAGACCCAGTACTTC. Its protein is CASSEDRGRVETQYF.

The V call is TRBV11-2, the J call TRBJ1-2, with 7 bases lining up with TRBD1. The CDR3 sequence is 13 residues long. The junction had 7 bases not matched to a gene; V was cut back by 5 bases and J by 7 bases. The germline V gene has CDR1 SGHAT and CDR2 FQNNGV. The CDR3 sequence: CASSETGSAGYTF. The CDR3 DNA reads TGTGCCAGCAGCGAGACAGGGTCTGCTGGCTACACCTTC.

The V and J genes are TRBV7-9 and TRBJ2-5; the D is unclear. The ends were cut back, 5 bases at V and 3 bases at J, with 7 bases in the middle. CDR3 length: 12 residues. The germline gives CDR1 SEHNR, CDR2 FQNEAQ (reference sequence). CDR3: CASSNSKETQYF. The DNA for the CDR3 is TGTGCCAGCAGCAACTCAAAAGAGACCCAGTACTTC.

This chain connects TRBV6-5 to TRBJ2-1; 13 bases align to TRBD2. The CDR3 has 14 amino acids. V shed 11 bases and J 6 bases; nucleotides not matched to a gene: 7. CDR1 is MNHEY and CDR2 is SVGAGI in the germline V gene. CDR3 DNA: TGTGCCGCTTCGACTAGCGGGGGGTTCAATGAGCAGTTCTTC. Amino acids: CAASTSGGFNEQFF.

This rearrangement joins TRBV6-2 or TRBV6-3 to TRBJ1-4; 7 positions agree with TRBD1. Germline V gene data show CDR1 as MNHEY and CDR2 as SVGEGT. The V gene end was trimmed by 5 bases and the J gene end by 5 bases; junction bases not matched to a gene: 8. This CDR3 spans 15 amino acids. Here the CDR3 DNA reads TGTGCCAGCAGTGGCTGGACAGGACGGAATGAAAAACTGTTTTTT. It specifies CASSGWTGRNEKLFF.

V usage is TRBV12-5 and J usage is TRBJ1-2; tentative D call: TRBD1 (5 bases). Germline V gives CDR1 LGHNT, CDR2 FRNRAP. The germline V and J ends were trimmed by 3 bases and 2 bases, with 10 bases remaining between them. This CDR3 comprises 14 residues. The CDR3 DNA reads TGTGCTAGTGGTTTAGGGGTAGAGAACTATGGCTACACCTTC. It translates to CASGLGVENYGYTF.

The chain has TRBV21-1 and TRBJ1-1. TRBV21-1 is noted as a pseudogene. This CDR3 spans 13 amino acids. The CDR3 sequence is CASSGADCTEAFF. CDR3 DNA: TGTGCCAGCAGCGGCGCGGACTGCACTGAAGCTTTCTTT.

The rearrangement links TRBV30 to TRBJ1-4, with 7 nucleotides matching TRBD1. Looked up from germline, CDR1 is GTSNPN and CDR2 is SVGIG (reference sequence). V shed 4 bases and J 4 bases; nucleotides not matched to a gene: 3. The CDR3 covers 13 residues. The CDR3: CAWKGQNNEKLFF. CDR3 nucleotide sequence: TGTGCCTGGAAGGGACAGAATAATGAAAAACTGTTTTTT.

This chain uses TRBV5-1 with TRBJ2-3; 8 bases agree with TRBD2. The ends lost 6 bases at V and 1 base at J; junction bases unmatched: 7. Germline lookup yields CDR1 SGHRS and CDR2 YFSETQ. The CDR3 runs 15 residues. CDR3 bases: TGCGCCAGCATCAGCGGGGGAAGGGGCACAGATACGCAGTATTTT. Amino acid sequence: CASISGGRGTDTQYF.

The rearrangement links TRBV19 to TRBJ2-3; 8 nucleotides agree with TRBD2. CDR1 LNHDA and CDR2 SQIVND come from the germline V gene (reference sequence). V lost 7 bases, J lost 6 bases, and 6 bases stayed unmatched. The CDR3 covers 13 residues. The CDR3 nucleotides read TGTGCCAGTAAGGCGGGGGGCAAGGATACGCAGTATTTT. Encoded protein: CASKAGGKDTQYF.

The chain couples TRBV9 to TRBJ2-7; TRBD1 matches at 7 bases. CDR3 size: 14 residues. CDR1 is SGDLS and CDR2 is YYNGEE in the germline V gene. The junction had 6 bases not matched to a gene; V was cut back by 4 bases and J by 2 bases. The CDR3 DNA reads as TGTGCCAGCAGCCCCCTTCAGGGGGCCTACGAGCAGTACTTC. Its translation is CASSPLQGAYEQYF.